This passage covers 5 T cell receptor beta chains from one sample sequenced in a study of blood T cells in healthy people across ages. The authors ran a second PCR of about 7 to 12 cycles using a sample-barcoded 5' primer and a J-beta primer mix. TCRdb reprocessed the 5' RACE reads via MiXCR and lists one record per CDR3 protein. The sample has 1.5 million to 2 million distinct CDR3 sequences; roughly 49% are singletons. Sequencing was performed on blood. The source is a woman in her thirties or forties in good health.

This clonotype was counted only a few times. The DNA of the CDR3 is TGCAGTGCTAGGCTTCCGGGCCGGGGGACTGCCCTCTCTGGGGCCAACGTCCTGACTTTC. Its translation is CSARLPGRGTALSGANVLTF. The chain is built from TRBV20-1 and TRBJ2-6; D is possibly TRBD2 (6 bases). Germline assignment: CDR1 DFQATT and CDR2 SNEGSKA (reference sequence). Trimming stripped 3 bases from V and 0 bases from J, with 24 bases between. The CDR3 sequence is 20 residues long.

The chain carries TRBV5-1 and TRBJ2-3, with TRBD2 identical over 10 bases. CDR1 is SGHRS and CDR2 is YFSETQ in the germline V gene. Trimming removed 4 bases from V and 4 bases from J; junction bases left unmatched: 9. This CDR3 comprises 16 residues. CDR3 protein: CASSPERGGRPDTQYF. The CDR3 region has the DNA TGCGCCAGCAGCCCTGAGCGGGGGGGCCGTCCAGATACGCAGTATTTT.

This clonotype appeared a few times. This chain links TRBV10-3 with TRBJ2-3; no clear D. The CDR3 totals 14 residues. Trimming took 0 bases from V and 1 from J, leaving 5 bases between them. Germline lookup yields CDR1 ENHRY and CDR2 SYGVKD. The CDR3 sequence is CAISESDRTDTQYF. The CDR3 DNA reads TGTGCCATCAGTGAGTCAGACCGCACAGATACGCAGTATTTT.

The gene calls are TRBV5-1 and TRBJ2-5; D gene ambiguous. This CDR3 has 13 amino acids. V shed 8 bases and J shed 1 base, with 12 bases lying between them. Germline lookup yields CDR1 SGHRS and CDR2 YFSETQ. Here the CDR3 reads CASNPQSQETQYF. The CDR3 region has the DNA TGCGCCAGTAACCCGCAAAGCCAAGAGACCCAGTACTTC.

V gene TRBV9 combines with J gene TRBJ2-3; no clear D. Deletions cut 4 bases from V and 5 bases from J, with 11 bases between. CDR1 is SGDLS, CDR2 YYNGEE, per germline. The CDR3 runs 13 residues. The CDR3 spells CASSPSTLDTQYF. The CDR3 DNA is TGTGCCAGCAGCCCTTCGACCTTAGATACGCAGTATTTT.